The entry below describes one TCR beta chain. What antigen it recognizes has not been identified. Base qualities are missing; no much larger clone stands one base away. Healthy HIV-negative adults with no recently reported acute infections or vaccinations were included as donors. Every donor was a Caucasian adult residing in Nashville, Tennessee, USA. Magnetic negative selection was used to enrich CD4+ T cells, after which naive cells were positively selected on CD45RA and the negative fraction became the memory subset. Blood was collected by leukapheresis, and PBMCs were isolated by Ficoll-Histopaque density gradient centrifugation and then cryopreserved in liquid nitrogen vapor phase. Purity and quantity of every magnetically sorted T cell population were checked by analytical flow cytometry. Genomic DNA was isolated from each sorted fraction and quantified by UV absorbance on a Nanodrop 2000c.

Using the deep immunoSEQ assay, TCR CDR3 regions were amplified from genomic DNA by multiplex PCR. Extracted genomic DNA from each cell subset was spread evenly across all wells of several immunoSEQ 96-well plates, with each plate serving as a replicate. For sorted subsets, each replicate PCR was loaded with 200 ng genomic DNA, equivalent to about 30,000 T cell genomes. The purified libraries were quantified using a Qubit 3.0 fluorometer, sized with a Bioanalyzer 2100, and then quantified again using the KAPA Library Quantification kit. Every immunoSEQ 96-well plate was sequenced on a dedicated single-read 150-cycle Illumina NextSeq 550 flow cell. The authors processed their data as follows. Because only junctional sequences without quality scores were contained in the immunoSEQ output, filtering matching that applied to full-length reads could not be performed. Sequences were annotated with PyIR, a Python wrapper for IgBLAST v1.9, and V/J genes and CDR3 were assigned using IMGT germline references. Any read was removed if the V/J assignment was weak (E-value above 1e-6), the CDR3 was missing, or the read contained stop codons, out-of-frame junctions, or ambiguous translated residues. V3J clonotypes were defined by identical inferred V gene, J gene, and CDR3 amino acid sequence. Percentage overlap between repertoires was calculated by dividing the number of shared unique clonotypes by the size of the smaller repertoire. RTK rarefaction, the Chao1 estimator, and Recon v2.1 estimates of unobserved clonotypes were used to assess repertoire richness. For all TCRbeta clonotypes obtained by the gDNA method from a handful of donors, generation probabilities were computed with OLGA. What TCRdb holds here is the immuneACCESS table cut down to in-frame rearrangements. Part of the clones is not present; checked against another copy, under half of the missing clones reflect an unresolved V gene, and the others are unexplained. That table is the source of V, J and clone size, and D and trimming were worked out from the DNA. Across this sample there are 2 million to 2.5 million clones, with 85% to 95% seen only once. The biggest ten clones account for about 0.41% of the sample.

The CDR3 spans 14 residues, from the cysteine through the phenylalanine. The sequence is cut down to CDR3 DNA, 42 bases in frame from base 1. Unmatched junction bases come to 8, with V trimmed by 4 bases and J by 8 bases. CDR1 and CDR2 are drawn from the germline V gene: SGHRS, YFSETQ. The sample belongs to a study of shared clonotypes between healthy human individuals (dated by TCRdb to 2020 to 2022). Background on the whole study: The cohort included three men and a couple of women between 18 and 49 years of age. Per donor, leukapheresis produced somewhere between about 0.8 and 9 billion PBMCs. Libraries were prepared and TCR repertoires were sequenced by different laboratories using diverse techniques, in order to increase sequencing depth and limit assay-specific biases. For each donor, CD4 naive and CD4 memory were each given three plates, CD8 naive was given two plates, and CD8 memory was given one plate. To estimate repertoire size and how much clonotypes are shared between individuals, the study performed deep sequencing of blood TCR repertoires from roughly five healthy adults.

Overall study results and their limits: When a few donors were compared, the shared fraction of clonotypes was around 5.1% for naive CD4, 3.5% for naive CD8, more than 2% for memory CD4, and 0.3% to 0.5% for memory CD8. Incomplete sequencing was indicated by rarefaction of sorted-subset datasets, despite the large sequencing depth. Pairwise subsampling indicated that sequencing depth was expected to affect the degree of clonotype sharing among donors. Sampling was restricted to blood, and TCR repertoires in tissues likely differ from the TCR repertoires found in blood. Naive subsets generally had larger estimated clonotype richness than memory subsets did. Because the study included only a small number of donors, the genetic and exposure-history diversity represented was limited. Higher generation probabilities were observed for clonotypes shared by all four sorted-subset donors than for non-shared clonotypes.

The TCR comes from a man between 18 and 35 years old in good health. Some clones in this sample may be carry-over from other donors' samples. This chain is built from TRBV5-1 and TRBJ1-4; the junction holds 7 bases that match TRBD1. The sample comprised naive CD4+ T cells from PBMCs. The intended sense of this specimen's cell subset or site label: CD45RA+ positively selected. Here the CDR3 is given as CASSTQGREEKLFF. The nucleotide sequence is TGCGCCAGCAGCACACAGGGGCGTGAGGAAAAACTGTTTTTT.